This TCR beta chain emerged from a study of blood T cells in healthy people across ages (dated by TCRdb to between 2015 and 2017). Concerning the study at large: In model experiments, roughly one uniquely barcoded TCR beta cDNA molecule per two T cells was captured by template switching. Using deep sequencing normalized with unique cDNA molecular identifiers, the study measured how TCR beta repertoire diversity changes with age. The donors were divided into four age groups: young (average around 16 years), middle-aged (approximately 39), aged (around 59) and long-lived (about 79). The study analyzed two additional independent replicas of 1 million unique cDNA reads from the same blood draw for two donors, one aged 18 to 29 and one aged 80 or older.

Library method: 5' RACE. The data were produced on an Illumina HiSeq 2500. The second PCR ran for roughly 7 to 12 cycles and used a J-beta primer mix along with a sample-barcoded 5' primer. Each TCR beta cDNA molecule received a unique molecular identifier from a template-switch 5' adaptor carrying 12 random nucleotides. Each sample yielded at least 2.5 million CDR3-containing paired-end reads. The Mint cDNA synthesis kit, primed by a TRBC-specific oligonucleotide, was used to synthesize first-strand cDNA from all RNA. After uracil-DNA glycosylase treatment, a first 18-cycle PCR used universal primers M1SS and BC2_uni_R on all cDNA. On the study's bioinformatics: Each sample was normalized by randomly selecting 1 million high-quality reads, each carrying a distinct molecular identifier. Instead of being binned into consensus sequences, reads that shared molecular identifiers were thrown out. CDR3 identification, clonotype clustering and error correction used MiTCR with a Q25 quality threshold and the strictest error-elimination algorithm. A nonparametric unseen species model with Euler transformation was used to estimate lower-bound total TCR beta diversity. Through fastp at Q25 and MiXCR, TCRdb rebuilt clones from the public reads, retaining in-frame beta chains. Here each entry gathers all rows of one CDR3 protein and keeps the most common genes and DNA. The V and J calls were determined by TCRdb, not by the authors. This sample holds 750,000 to 850,000 distinct CDR3 sequences; just under 25% were observed only once. The biggest ten clones account for 3% to 4.5% of the sample.

The donors were some 39 Caucasian individuals from Russia, aged roughly 6 to 100 years, who were systemically healthy. Each donor gave 9.5 to 10 milliliters of peripheral blood, drawn into EDTA-treated Vacutainer tubes. PBMCs were isolated by Ficoll-Paque density-gradient centrifugation, with at least 6 million obtained per sample. Trizol reagent was used to extract total RNA from PBMCs, with at least 5 micrograms per sample. For every donor, an aliquot of PBMCs went through flow cytometry to measure the percentages of naive CD45RAhigh/CD27high T cells. On the study overall, not on this receptor specifically: As age increased, observed TCR beta diversity per million T cells dropped in a roughly linear way, and a significant reduction was already evident by age 40. Conclusive comparison of naive and antigen-experienced compartments was prevented by the profiling of bulk unsorted PBMCs. The CMV infection status of donors was not known, potentially confounding age-related changes in expanded clonotypes. Compared with the aged group, the long-lived group had more naive CD4+ T cells, fewer expanded clones and increased TCR diversity, a pattern suggesting age selection. There was a strong correlation between observed TCR beta diversity and the percentage of naive T cells measured by flow cytometry. Estimates of total diversity based on one million sequenced T cells were regarded as lower bounds and as underestimates.

There are many counts of this clonotype. What antigen it recognizes has not been identified. Per-base qualities were not stored, and no clone one base away is much larger. The germline ends are 10 bases apart after V is trimmed by 6 bases and J by 4 bases. The germline V gene gives CDR1 as MNHEY and CDR2 as SVGEGT. The CDR3 covers 13 residues, taking in both the cysteine and the phenylalanine. Kept here is only the CDR3 DNA, which spans 39 bases and is read in frame from base 1. The same data also went into a second study, on T cells of mothers and their children. The second source states: Nine systemically healthy Caucasian individuals served as donors, namely three mothers together with their six children. cDNA synthesis consumed the entire amount of extracted RNA, loaded at approximately 1.6 ug RNA in each 15 ul reaction. In the second PCR, the M1S primer added sample barcodes and 2-4 random nucleotides. Each mother yielded over 8 million TCR beta CDR3 reads and each child 2.5 million to 3 million reads. Thymic selection similarly shapes TCR recombination output in related and unrelated pairs, with minor effect from inherited differences. Normalized repertoire overlap was always slightly but never significantly higher in related than unrelated mother-child pairs. With a sensitivity of roughly 93 clones per million clonotypes, no persistent microchimeric T cell clones were detected. In the study, deep NGS was used to compare the TCR beta repertoires of mothers and children, and features distinguishing related mother-child pairs from unrelated individuals were sought. Mothers averaged around 43 +/- 4 years of age and children averaged approximately 12 +/- 4 years. After adapters were ligated using NEBNext reagents, the libraries underwent 100+100 nt paired-end sequencing on an Illumina HiSeq 2000. To avoid cross-contamination, the mother libraries and the child libraries were prepared a month apart and sequenced in separate runs. For each donor, between about 500,000 and 2,200,000 distinct TCR beta clonotypes were identified. Naive TCR beta clonotypes were estimated from low-frequency clonotypes matched to each donor's FACS-determined naive share, without sorting.

The sequence is built from TRBV6-2 or TRBV6-3 and TRBJ2-1; TRBD1 might be the D gene, on 5 matching bases. Input material: blood. The TCR sequence derives from a boy aged 10-17 years in good health. The CDR3 is CASSLGVYNEQFF. The DNA sequence follows: TGTGCCAGCAGCTTAGGGGTATACAATGAGCAGTTCTTC.